This entry features one T cell receptor beta chain sequence. This clone has just a few counts. What antigen it recognizes has not been identified. Nothing much larger sits one base from this clone, and base qualities are not available. The cohort comprised hundreds of healthy bone marrow donors. All cohort members were sampled while nominally healthy, although unrecorded immune exposures were likely present. The donor was CMV seronegative and was included in the group of a few hundred seronegative cohort members. A peripheral blood sample was provided by each donor, and peripheral blood mononuclear cells were used for TCR beta sequencing. Genomic DNA extraction from the blood cell samples was performed with the Qiagen DNeasy Blood Extraction Kit. The sample belongs to a study of cytomegalovirus exposure and HLA in healthy donors (dated by TCRdb to 2016 to 2017). Study-wide context: An earlier analysis of about 560 of the donors reported 276 Gb of sequence data and 117 million unique TCR beta sequences obtained from about 179 million T cells. An early release that covered fewer than 750 HLA-typed donors contained around 300 gigabases of sequencing data and some 87 million unique TCR sequences. Of the approximately 400 genotyped donors, approximately 82% fell in the genetic ancestry cluster associated with self-reported Caucasian donors. The study aimed to test whether signatures of past pathogen exposure could be identified by cataloging public T cell receptors. The T cell repertoires of some 700 subjects were profiled by immunosequencing and related to cytomegalovirus serostatus. A separate validation cohort of roughly 120 different subjects was used in addition to the roughly 670-subject first cohort. The study combined high-throughput TCR immunosequencing, statistical association of individual TCRs with disease status, and machine learning to predict cytomegalovirus infection status. To study patterns of TCR occurrence, a later analysis re-analyzed previously published TCR beta repertoires from under 750 donors and added high-resolution HLA genotyping. The later analysis used no new phenotypic data to find candidate immune exposures, relying instead on TCR beta sequences and their occurrence across donors. In an earlier analysis of 500 to 650 of the donors, high-throughput TCR beta sequencing was used to judge whether each TCR beta V gene segment behaved as functional or pseudogenic. Donor age, sex, ethnicity and CMV serostatus were collected together with the repertoire data. A later genetic analysis took genome-wide SNP genotypes for about 55% of the 666 donors and used that subset as a discovery cohort. Every repertoire in the discovery cohort had been generated on one and the same sequencing platform. Both class I and class II loci were covered by HLA typing, at four-digit resolution. The number of typed donors differed by locus: about 629-630 for A, B, C, DRB1 and DQB1; approximately 530 for DQA1; roughly 600 for DPA1; and some 430 for DPB1. Roughly 5 DR-DQ haplotypes were handled as single units for association and clustering because linkage in the cohort was strong. Among roughly 400 genotyped donors of the cohort, an average of approximately 250,000 unique TCR beta nucleotide sequences were sequenced per donor, about a sixth of them non-productive. The investigation overall reported the following: In this cohort, only TCR beta chains were sequenced, and detectable features were limited by the absence of alpha or paired-chain data. A few of the identified cytomegalovirus-associated TCR beta chains were confirmed in vitro to be specific for cytomegalovirus antigens. A further reported finding was that TCR beta sequences accurately predicted the HLA-A and HLA-B alleles for most subjects in the first cohort. Across donors, most TCR sequences were observed very rarely, whereas some public TCRs were present in many individuals. Most CMV-associated TCR beta chains appeared to be HLA-restricted in a later analysis, and the HLA associations seemed to be driven largely by CMV exposure. Presence/absence analyses assumed roughly uniform sequencing depth across donors, an assumption that may not hold. Because HLA typing was missing for some donors at each locus, association tests included only the typed subset. The study gave a list of under 200 TCR beta chains associated with cytomegalovirus. In both the original and validation cohorts, the classifier was reported to diagnose cytomegalovirus status with high specificity and sensitivity. V-gene and J-gene trimming of TCR beta chains was associated with a missense DCLRE1C variant in a later genetic analysis, and the association was replicated in an independent cohort. In a later analysis, several top co-occurrence clusters were reported to appear linked to parvovirus B19, influenza, CMV and Epstein-Barr virus. For the cohort, immune exposure information was limited to CMV serostatus. According to the authors, the approach could potentially be generalized to other disease states and immunological phenotypes. A later analysis found that TCR association rates varied across HLA loci, with DRB1 alleles showing the most associated TCRs and HLA-C alleles the fewest. In a later analysis, HLA-associated TCR beta chains were found to be more clonally expanded and to have lower generation probabilities than equally common non-associated chains. Specific HLA alleles were associated with 16,951 TCR beta sequences at a false discovery rate of 0.05 in a later analysis. Linkage disequilibrium might explain the correlated functional status among segregating V segments, but an unknown experimental factor could not be excluded. The sequencing pipeline was judged likely to have produced a cluster of highly shared sequence variants as a technical artifact. Compared with the approximately 720-donor mean, donors in an Asian-associated ancestry cluster had fewer N-insertions in productive TCRs, according to a later genetic analysis. Assigning TCR associations to individual alleles was difficult when HLA alleles, especially DR and DQ, strongly co-occurred. Some IMGT-functional V segments, including TRBV6-2 and TRBV6-3, could not be distinguished by the 87-base-pair reads and were therefore excluded. Because counts were too low, about 15 rarely observed V segments, including chromosome 9 orphons, were left out of the earlier analysis of several hundred of the donors. Broadly in line with IMGT annotations, most TCR beta V segments showed up in productive rearrangements about 87% or about 30% of the time in an earlier analysis of approximately 640 of the donors.

The CDR3 starts with the cysteine, ends with the phenylalanine, and has 14 residues. The DNA shown is the 42-base CDR3, in frame from base 1. In the germline V gene (reference sequence), CDR1 corresponds to LNHDA and CDR2 to SQIVND. V is cut back by 6 bases and J by 4 bases, with 8 bases in the junction unmatched. The library was obtained by the immunoSEQ multiplex PCR assay. For the multiplex PCR, a mixture combining 60 forward primers for TCR Vbeta segments and 13 reverse primers for TCR Jbeta segments was used. A multiplex PCR assay on genomic DNA amplified the CDR3 region of rearranged TCR beta genes. The amplified TCR beta libraries were sequenced on the Illumina HiSeq System as 87-base-pair reads. Under the source paper's analysis protocol: In a later analysis, tens of millions of unique TCR beta chains were counted across the roughly 610 repertoires, and roughly 11 million of these chains were shared by at least two donors. A nearest-neighbor algorithm error-corrected the raw reads and collapsed the reads into unique sequences, merging closely related sequences to remove PCR and sequencing errors. V, D and J gene segments were assigned by aligning CDR3 sequences to IMGT reference sequences. For a sequence to be retained, at least a six-nucleotide match to both a V gene segment and a J gene segment was required. A rearrangement was called productive if the CDR3 had no stop codons and remained in frame with V and J, and every other rearrangement was called non-productive. CDR3 was defined by IMGT convention, running from the second conserved V-encoded cysteine to the conserved J-encoded phenylalanine. In an earlier analysis of approximately 590 of the donors, sequences lacking an unambiguous match to a single V gene segment were excluded. In an earlier analysis of more than 500 of the donors, a V segment was called functional when productive rearrangements were above 56.7%, and segregating when the standard deviation between donors exceeded 5%. To diagnose cytomegalovirus status from the catalog of TCR beta chain sequences, a statistical classification framework was built. In a later analysis, V and J genes were assigned by comparing TCR nucleotide sequences against IMGT/GENE-DB human TR gene sequences. In a later analysis, CDR3 sequences and most-parsimonious VDJ recombination scenarios were assigned using the TCRdist pipeline. In a later analysis, every TCR beta chain was defined by the combination of its CDR3 amino acid sequence and its V-gene family, and reads without a unique V-gene family were dropped. In a later analysis, approximately 640 highly shared, low-generation-probability nucleotide sequences were removed to address suspected cross-contamination and a sequencing artifact. For each public chain, a later analysis derived a clonal expansion index from normalized ranks of inferred template counts within each repertoire. In a later analysis, generation probabilities were computed using a VDJ recombination model fitted to out-of-frame rearrangements, and the results were checked against IGoR. In a later analysis, hypergeometric tests were used to score TCR-TCR, TCR-HLA and TCR-CMV co-occurrence, with a repertoire-size bias correction applied to TCR pairs. A later analysis estimated false discovery rates by permuting HLA or CMV assignments 20 times. In a later analysis, co-occurring TCRs were grouped with DBSCAN, and TCRdist sequence similarity was added when clustering was performed within HLA-allele-positive subsets. For co-occurrence clustering, repertoires with fewer than 30,000 or more than 120,000 public chains were excluded, along with about five repertoires with anomalous nucleotide sharing. What TCRdb holds here is the immuneACCESS table cut down to in-frame rearrangements. Part of the clones is not present; checked against another copy, under half of the missing clones reflect an unresolved V gene, and the others are unexplained. D and trimming come from the DNA, and the V and J calls and clone size come from that table. Counted in this sample were around 150,000 clones; about three quarters of them appeared once. Jointly, the top ten make up 1.5% to 2% of the sample.

This TCR came from a man aged 35-49 years in good health and CMV-seronegative. The rearranged chain carries TRBV19 and TRBJ1-2; TRBD1 aligns with 7 central bases. Material: PBMCs. This receptor has the CDR3 CASSSGQVVYGYTF. The sequenced DNA is TGTGCCAGTAGCTCTGGACAGGTCGTCTATGGCTACACCTTC.